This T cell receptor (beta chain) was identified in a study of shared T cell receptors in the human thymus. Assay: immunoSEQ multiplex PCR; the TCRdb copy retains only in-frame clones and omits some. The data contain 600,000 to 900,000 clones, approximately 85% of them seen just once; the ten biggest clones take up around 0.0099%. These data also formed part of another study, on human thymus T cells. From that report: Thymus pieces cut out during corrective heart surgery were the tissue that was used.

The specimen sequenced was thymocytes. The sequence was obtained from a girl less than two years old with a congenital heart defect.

For the CDR3, the DNA is TGTGCCAGCAGCCAGAAGGGGACAGGGGTCGGCTACACCTTC. Translation: CASSQKGTGVGYTF. V is TRBV7-2 and J is TRBJ1-2; TRBD1 aligns across 10 bases. This CDR3 has 14 residues. J lost 8 bases, V lost 5 bases, and 8 bases had no gene match. Germline V CDR1 and CDR2: SGHTA, FQGNSA.